The source of this T cell receptor beta chain is a study of post-analysis software for immune sequencing data. At the level of the study: Relapsing-remitting, secondary progressive and progressive-relapsing courses of multiple sclerosis were included.

There are 18 residues in the CDR3. Germline CDR1 MNHNS, CDR2 SASEGT. V lost 6 bases and J 7 bases, leaving 28 bases between the germline ends. In regard to this clonotype: The antigen is unknown.

Study-level findings and limits: Roughly 5 TRBV segments occurring more often in patients than controls included TRBV5-6, TRBV5-1 and TRBV20-1. Same-batch samples co-clustered strongly by F measure. Those with multiple sclerosis, the patient group, showed significantly lower normalized Chao1 diversity than controls.

Researchers reported that TCR beta cDNA libraries carried unique molecular identifiers. Between about 1 and 10 million T cells gave rise to roughly 0.5 million cDNA molecules. One entry per CDR3 protein, called by TCRdb with MiXCR from the PCR reads. The sample yields some 370,000 distinct CDR3 sequences, around a third seen once. The source of this sequence is a girl between 10 and 17 years old with multiple sclerosis. V is TRBV6-1 and J is TRBJ2-1; TRBD2 might be the D (5 bases). Source material: blood. This chain's CDR3 is CASSSRSIGNPPMNEQFF. CDR3 sequence (DNA): TGTGCCAGCAGCTCCCGATCCATCGGGAACCCTCCCATGAATGAGCAGTTCTTC.